This is a list of T cell receptor beta chains from one sample in a study of somatic mutations in cytotoxic T cells in rheumatoid arthritis. Assay used: immunoSEQ multiplex PCR; TCRdb lists only in-frame clones, some missing. The sample consists of about 33,000 clones, approximately 80% of them appearing once. The sample taken for sequencing was CD8+ T cells sorted from blood. The receptors derive from a man in his forties in good health. The CDR3 runs from the conserved cysteine through the conserved F or W. Each record gives: clone size, J gene, V gene, D gene, CDR3 protein, CDR3 DNA. D genes are given only for firm matches. Clone size is stated in some rows and not others, as once, few, many or a class when expanded.

size: NA; J: TRBJ2-7; V: TRBV5-8; D: NA; CDR3: CASSLLGSGYEQYF; DNA: TGTGCCAGCAGCTTGTTAGGCAGCGGGTACGAGCAGTACTTC
size: NA; J: TRBJ1-4; V: TRBV4-1; D: NA; CDR3: CASSPERGDEKLFF; DNA: TGCGCCAGCAGCCCCGAGAGGGGGGATGAAAAACTGTTTTTT
size: NA; J: TRBJ2-5; V: TRBV7-9; D: NA; CDR3: CAYDSPAETQYF; DNA: TGTGCCTACGACTCCCCGGCCGAGACCCAGTACTTC
size: NA; J: TRBJ2-2; V: TRBV19; D: NA; CDR3: CASTSREVYTGELFF; DNA: TGTGCCAGTACGTCCAGGGAGGTTTACACCGGGGAGCTGTTTTTT
size: NA; J: TRBJ2-7; V: TRBV18; D: NA; CDR3: CASSPGTAYEQYF; DNA: TGTGCCAGCTCACCAGGGACTGCCTACGAGCAGTACTTC
size: few; J: TRBJ2-7; V: TRBV4-1; D: NA; CDR3: CASSQERGPPYEQYF; DNA: TGCGCCAGCAGCCAAGAGCGGGGACCCCCCTACGAGCAGTACTTC
size: NA; J: TRBJ1-1; V: TRBV7-9; D: NA; CDR3: CASSSPGGGTEAFF; DNA: TGTGCCAGCAGCTCCCCGGGGGGTGGGACTGAAGCTTTCTTT
size: NA; J: TRBJ1-5; V: TRBV19; D: NA; CDR3: CASSTRHLGNQPQHF; DNA: TGTGCCAGTAGTACCCGCCACCTTGGCAATCAGCCCCAGCATTTT
size: NA; J: TRBJ2-7; V: TRBV9; D: NA; CDR3: CASSPAGGSSYEQYF; DNA: TGTGCCAGCAGCCCAGCAGGGGGGAGCTCCTACGAGCAGTACTTC
size: NA; J: TRBJ2-3; V: TRBV5-1; D: NA; CDR3: CASSHSKHGSLSTDTQYF; DNA: TGCGCCAGCAGCCATTCCAAGCACGGATCCCTTAGCACAGATACGCAGTATTTT
size: NA; J: TRBJ2-7; V: TRBV4-3; D: NA; CDR3: CASSQETWGYEQYF; DNA: TGCGCCAGCAGCCAAGAGACGTGGGGTTACGAGCAGTACTTC
size: NA; J: TRBJ2-7; V: TRBV5-4; D: NA; CDR3: CASSLEGTLAYEQYF; DNA: TGTGCCAGCAGCTTGGAAGGGACATTAGCCTACGAGCAGTACTTC
size: once; J: TRBJ1-5; V: TRBV11-2; D: NA; CDR3: CASSRGAGEFQPQHF; DNA: TGTGCCAGCAGCCGGGGGGCAGGGGAGTTCCAGCCCCAGCATTTT
size: NA; J: TRBJ2-3; V: TRBV7-2; D: NA; CDR3: CASSLGSSNTDTQYF; DNA: TGTGCCAGCAGCTTGGGTTCTTCAAACACAGATACGCAGTATTTT
size: NA; J: TRBJ2-1; V: TRBV5-6; D: TRBD2; CDR3: CASSLALAGGYGEQFF; DNA: TGTGCCAGCAGCTTGGCTCTAGCGGGAGGGTACGGTGAGCAGTTCTTC
size: few; J: TRBJ1-1; V: TRBV29-1; D: NA; CDR3: CSELTNTEAFF; DNA: TGCAGCGAACTGACTAACACTGAAGCTTTCTTT
size: NA; J: TRBJ1-1; V: TRBV6-1; D: TRBD1; CDR3: CASSGGGTGDTEAFF; DNA: TGTGCCAGCAGTGGAGGGGGGACAGGGGACACTGAAGCTTTCTTT
size: NA; J: TRBJ1-5; V: TRBV7-9; D: NA; CDR3: CASSLETQPQHF; DNA: TGTGCCAGCAGCTTAGAGACTCAGCCCCAGCATTTT
size: NA; J: TRBJ2-5; V: TRBV27; D: NA; CDR3: CASCREFQETQYF; DNA: TGTGCCAGCTGCAGGGAGTTCCAAGAGACCCAGTACTTC
size: NA; J: TRBJ2-3; V: TRBV10-2; D: NA; CDR3: CASRPPNTDTQYF; DNA: TGCGCCAGCAGGCCCCCCAACACAGATACGCAGTATTTT
size: NA; J: TRBJ2-1; V: TRBV7-2; D: NA; CDR3: CASSRGVSSYNEQFF; DNA: TGTGCCAGCAGTCGCGGGGTTAGCTCCTACAATGAGCAGTTCTTC
size: NA; J: TRBJ2-7; V: TRBV28; D: TRBD1; CDR3: CASSTGQVSEQYF; DNA: TGTGCCAGCAGTACGGGACAGGTCTCCGAGCAGTACTTC
size: NA; J: TRBJ2-3; V: TRBV14; D: NA; CDR3: CASSPTNTDTQYF; DNA: TGTGCCAGCAGCCCAACAAACACAGATACGCAGTATTTT
size: NA; J: TRBJ1-1; V: TRBV7-9; D: NA; CDR3: CASSDRNTEAFF; DNA: TGTGCCAGCAGCGACAGGAACACTGAAGCTTTCTTT
size: NA; J: TRBJ2-5; V: TRBV23-1; D: NA; CDR3: CASSHQAVQETQYF; DNA: TGCGCCAGCAGTCACCAGGCGGTCCAAGAGACCCAGTACTTC
size: NA; J: TRBJ2-7; V: TRBV7-9; D: TRBD2; CDR3: CASSLGSGGYEQYF; DNA: TGTGCCAGCAGCTTAGGTTCGGGGGGCTACGAGCAGTACTTC
size: NA; J: TRBJ1-5; V: TRBV7-9; D: NA; CDR3: CASSQGSQSQHF; DNA: TGTGCCAGCAGCCAGGGGTCCCAGTCCCAGCATTTT
size: NA; J: TRBJ1-2; V: TRBV27; D: NA; CDR3: CASSLFRDYGYTF; DNA: TGTGCCAGCAGTTTATTCAGGGACTATGGCTACACCTTC
size: NA; J: TRBJ2-3; V: TRBV7-9; D: TRBD1; CDR3: CASSQGQGAGDTQYF; DNA: TGTGCCAGCAGCCAGGGACAGGGGGCTGGAGATACGCAGTATTTT
size: NA; J: TRBJ2-1; V: TRBV11-1; D: NA; CDR3: CASSSGGGRTLGDEQFF; DNA: TGTGCCAGCAGCTCAGGGGGAGGGAGGACCCTTGGCGATGAGCAGTTCTTC
size: NA; J: TRBJ2-7; V: TRBV28; D: TRBD1; CDR3: CASSTFGTDSYEQYF; DNA: TGTGCCAGCAGTACTTTCGGGACAGACTCCTACGAGCAGTACTTC
size: once; J: TRBJ2-6; V: TRBV13; D: NA; CDR3: CASSLARSGANVLTF; DNA: TGTGCCAGCAGCTTAGCGCGCTCTGGGGCCAACGTCCTGACTTTC
size: few; J: TRBJ2-2; V: TRBV12-5; D: NA; CDR3: CASGLGTGELFF; DNA: TGTGCTAGTGGTTTGGGTACCGGGGAGCTGTTTTTT
size: few; J: TRBJ1-4; V: TRBV27; D: NA; CDR3: CASSSSEKLFF; DNA: TGTGCCAGCAGTTCCAGCGAAAAACTGTTTTTT
size: NA; J: TRBJ1-4; V: TRBV27; D: NA; CDR3: CASSLSTREKLFF; DNA: TGTGCCAGCAGTTTATCGACCCGTGAAAAACTGTTTTTT
size: NA; J: TRBJ2-7; V: TRBV19; D: TRBD2; CDR3: CATSRGSVDEQYF; DNA: TGTGCCACCTCGCGGGGGTCCGTCGACGAGCAGTACTTC
size: few; J: TRBJ2-7; V: TRBV5-4; D: TRBD2; CDR3: CASSLVTSDYEQYF; DNA: TGTGCCAGCAGCTTGGTCACTAGCGACTACGAGCAGTACTTC
size: NA; J: TRBJ2-7; V: TRBV7-6; D: TRBD1; CDR3: CASSHTGGSYEQYF; DNA: TGTGCCAGCAGTCATACAGGGGGATCCTACGAGCAGTACTTC
size: NA; J: TRBJ1-5; V: TRBV19; D: TRBD1; CDR3: CASGDRVGNQPQHF; DNA: TGTGCCAGTGGGGACAGGGTCGGCAATCAGCCCCAGCATTTT
size: few; J: TRBJ2-1; V: TRBV2; D: NA; CDR3: CASSLRDKSYNEQFF; DNA: TGTGCCAGCAGCCTCCGGGACAAGTCCTACAATGAGCAGTTCTTC
size: NA; J: TRBJ1-3; V: TRBV14; D: NA; CDR3: CASSQDTAGIGNTIYF; DNA: TGTGCCAGCAGCCAAGATACCGCCGGCATAGGAAACACCATATATTTT